Listed below are T cell receptor beta chains from one sample, sequenced in a study of monozygotic twins with inflammatory bowel disease. TCRdb reprocessed the 5' RACE reads, keeping one entry per CDR3 protein, no DNA. The sample table includes roughly 330,000 distinct CDR3 sequences. Specimen: blood. Receptor source: a human donor with ulcerative colitis or Crohn's disease, or a healthy co-twin of an affected twin (not recorded which). Each CDR3 is given with its conserved first and last residue.

CDR3	V	J
CSALPGGVGTDTQYF	TRBV20-1	TRBJ2-3
CSVLAGSPFTDTQYF	TRBV20-1	TRBJ2-3
CASSLEAGYNIEQFF	TRBV5-6	TRBJ2-1
CASRGVAKGHNEQFF	TRBV28	TRBJ2-1
CASTFTGTGATDTQYF	TRBV12-3/TRBV12-4	TRBJ2-3
CASSPRARSYNEQFF	TRBV18	TRBJ2-1
CASSRGTSGSPHEQYF	TRBV5-1	TRBJ2-7
CASSVGGGASEAGELFF	TRBV9	TRBJ2-2
CASSRLAGPSYEQYF	TRBV5-6	TRBJ2-7
CASSLGGLLGGEQFF	TRBV28	TRBJ2-1
CASSPTGSGETQYF	TRBV12-3/TRBV12-4	TRBJ2-5
CASSYPTTGELFF	TRBV6-2/TRBV6-3	TRBJ2-2
CSAILAIQETQYF	TRBV20-1	TRBJ2-5